This TCR beta chain was obtained from a study of T cell repertoires in ileal Crohn's disease. Germline V gene data show CDR1 as SGHRS and CDR2 as YFSETQ. This CDR3 contains 16 residues. The data were produced by immunoSEQ multiplex PCR, yet TCRdb's version contains in-frame clones alone and is incomplete. The sample holds 7,300 or so clones, around 80% seen once. The source is an adult with Crohn's disease. Sequences were obtained from ileal tissue. This chain connects TRBV5-1 to TRBJ2-5; 7 positions agree with TRBD2. The last part of the DNA fits TRBJ2-7 better; the J call may be wrong. This CDR3 is CASSLEVPSGYYEQYF. The CDR3 bases are TGCGCCAGCAGCTTGGAAGTACCTAGCGGATACTACGAGCAGTACTTC.